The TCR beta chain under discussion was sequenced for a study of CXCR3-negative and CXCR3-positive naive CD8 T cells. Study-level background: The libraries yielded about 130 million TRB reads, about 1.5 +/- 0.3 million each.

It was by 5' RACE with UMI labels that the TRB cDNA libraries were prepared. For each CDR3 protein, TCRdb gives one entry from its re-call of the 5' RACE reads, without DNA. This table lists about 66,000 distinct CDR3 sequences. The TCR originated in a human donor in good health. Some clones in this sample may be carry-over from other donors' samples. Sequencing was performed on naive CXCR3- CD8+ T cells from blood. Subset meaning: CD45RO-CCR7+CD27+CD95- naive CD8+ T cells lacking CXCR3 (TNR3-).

CDR3 in amino acids: CSVKQAGYAFF. V is TRBV29-1 and J is TRBJ1-1; TCRdb's D call, TRBD1, is unchecked because there is no DNA. This CDR3 has 11 residues. Germline V lookup: CDR1 SQVTM, CDR2 ANQGSEA.